This T cell receptor (beta chain) was sequenced during a study of long-term antiretroviral therapy in people with HIV. Looking at the study overall: Of all samples, the earliest predate the 2015 immediate-ART recommendation by about a decade.

Two or more post-ART PBMC samples, plus at least one pre-ART sample, were available for each donor. Each HIV-infected participant was given treatment in the United States. Specimens carried roughly 0.95-11 million cryopreserved PBMC before DNA extraction. This CDR3 region has 15 residues. V gave up 3 bases and J gave up 7 bases; unmatched junction bases: 5. Germline CDR1 SGDLS, CDR2 YYNGEE. Survey-level immunoSEQ v3.0 assays were run. Clones were sequenced by immunoSEQ multiplex PCR, and TCRdb holds only the in-frame ones, with some missing. The sample records 17,000 or so clones, roughly 90% being singletons.

Sequences were derived from unsorted PBMCs, sampled 0.3 years after starting antiretroviral therapy. The origin of this receptor is a man in his sixties with HIV. This chain uses TRBV9 with TRBJ2-2; 11 nucleotides line up with TRBD2. The CDR3 reads CASSDSGRALGELFF. The CDR3 DNA follows: TGTGCCAGCAGCGATAGCGGGAGGGCCCTCGGGGAGCTGTTTTTT.